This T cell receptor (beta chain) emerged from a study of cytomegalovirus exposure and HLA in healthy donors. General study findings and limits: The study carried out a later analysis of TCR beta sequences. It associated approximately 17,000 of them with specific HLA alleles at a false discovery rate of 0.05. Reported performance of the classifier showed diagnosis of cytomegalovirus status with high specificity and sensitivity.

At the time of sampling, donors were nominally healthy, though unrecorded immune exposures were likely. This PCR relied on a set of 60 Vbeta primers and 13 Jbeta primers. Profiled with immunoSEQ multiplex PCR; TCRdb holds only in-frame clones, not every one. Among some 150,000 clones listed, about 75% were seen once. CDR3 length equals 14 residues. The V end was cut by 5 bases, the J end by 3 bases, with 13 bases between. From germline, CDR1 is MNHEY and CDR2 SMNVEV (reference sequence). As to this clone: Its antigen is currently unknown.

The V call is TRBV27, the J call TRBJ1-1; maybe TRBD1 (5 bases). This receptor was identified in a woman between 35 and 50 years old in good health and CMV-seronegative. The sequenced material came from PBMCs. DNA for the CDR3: TGTGCCAGCAGTCTCAAAACAGGATACACTGAAGCTTTCTTT. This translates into CASSLKTGYTEAFF.